This TCR beta chain was captured in a study of T cell changes during pregnancy in multiple sclerosis. The CDR3 consists of 15 residues. With V trimmed by 4 bases and J by 2 bases, 8 bases remained unmatched. The germline V gene has CDR1 SEHNR and CDR2 FQNEAQ (reference sequence). Data came from immunoSEQ multiplex PCR; TCRdb stores just in-frame clones and leaves some out. The table has about 56,000 clones, roughly nine tenths seen once. This clonotype was sampled from a female donor in good health, enrolled as a control in a pregnancy study. The chain carries TRBV7-9 and TRBJ2-7, with 7 bases lining up with TRBD1. Sequenced material: peripheral blood, taken in the first trimester of pregnancy. The CDR3 DNA is TGTGCCAGCAGCTCCATCCGGGACAGACCCTACGAGCAGTACTTC. This sequence encodes CASSSIRDRPYEQYF.